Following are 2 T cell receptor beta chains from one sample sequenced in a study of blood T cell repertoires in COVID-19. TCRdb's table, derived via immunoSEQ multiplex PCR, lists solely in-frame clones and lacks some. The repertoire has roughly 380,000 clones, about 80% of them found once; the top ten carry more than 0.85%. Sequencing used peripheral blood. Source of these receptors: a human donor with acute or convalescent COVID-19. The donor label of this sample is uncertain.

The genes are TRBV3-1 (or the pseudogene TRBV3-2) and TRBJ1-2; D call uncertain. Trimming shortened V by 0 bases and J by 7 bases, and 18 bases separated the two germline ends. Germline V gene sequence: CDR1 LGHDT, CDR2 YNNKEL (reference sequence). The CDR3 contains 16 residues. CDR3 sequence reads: CASSQESPGFKSGYTF. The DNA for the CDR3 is TGTGCCAGCAGCCAAGAATCGCCAGGCTTTAAGAGTGGCTACACCTTC.

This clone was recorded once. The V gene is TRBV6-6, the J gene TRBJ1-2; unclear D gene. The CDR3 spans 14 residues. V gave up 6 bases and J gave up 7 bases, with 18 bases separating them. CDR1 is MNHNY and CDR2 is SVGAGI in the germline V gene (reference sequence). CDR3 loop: CASSQTEVRAGYTF. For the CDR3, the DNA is TGTGCCAGCAGCCAGACGGAGGTCCGGGCTGGCTACACCTTC.